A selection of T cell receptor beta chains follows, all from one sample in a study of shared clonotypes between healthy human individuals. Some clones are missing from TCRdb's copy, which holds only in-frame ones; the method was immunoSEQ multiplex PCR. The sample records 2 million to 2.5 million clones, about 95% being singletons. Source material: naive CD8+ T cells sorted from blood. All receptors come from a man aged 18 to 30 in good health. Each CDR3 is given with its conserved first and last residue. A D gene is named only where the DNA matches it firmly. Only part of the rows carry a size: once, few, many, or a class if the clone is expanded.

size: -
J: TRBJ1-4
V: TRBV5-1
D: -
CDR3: CASSEGEKLFF
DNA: TGCGCCAGCAGCGAAGGAGAAAAACTGTTTTTT

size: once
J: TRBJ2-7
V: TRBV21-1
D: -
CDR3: CASSLYTRGRRRCGSDYEQYF
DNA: TGTGCCAGCAGCCTTTATACGAGGGGGAGGAGGCGCTGCGGGAGTGACTACGAGCAGTACTTC

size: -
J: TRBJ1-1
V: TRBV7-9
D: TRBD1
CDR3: CASSLDRGEAFF
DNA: TGTGCCAGCAGCCTCGACAGGGGTGAAGCTTTCTTT

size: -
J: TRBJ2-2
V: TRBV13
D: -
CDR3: CASSSGMDVGELFF
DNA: TGTGCCAGCAGCTCGGGGATGGACGTCGGGGAGCTGTTTTTT

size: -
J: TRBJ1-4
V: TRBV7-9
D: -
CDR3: CASSTGPEKLFF
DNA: TGTGCCAGCAGTACCGGGCCTGAAAAACTGTTTTTT

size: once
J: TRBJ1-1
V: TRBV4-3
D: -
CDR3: CASSQELSGDREAFF
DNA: TGCGCCAGCAGCCAAGAGCTCTCCGGGGACCGGGAAGCTTTCTTT

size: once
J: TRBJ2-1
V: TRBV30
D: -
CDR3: CAWSVGVPNEQFF
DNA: TGTGCCTGGAGTGTTGGAGTTCCCAATGAGCAGTTCTTC

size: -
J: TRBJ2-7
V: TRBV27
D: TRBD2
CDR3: CASSLPSTSVENEQYF
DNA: TGTGCCAGCAGTTTACCCTCGACTAGCGTGGAAAACGAGCAGTACTTC

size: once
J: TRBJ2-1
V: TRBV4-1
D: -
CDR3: CASSHLPGPEDEQFF
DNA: TGCGCCAGCAGCCACTTACCGGGGCCCGAGGATGAGCAGTTCTTC

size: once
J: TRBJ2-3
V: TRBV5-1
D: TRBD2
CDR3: CASSTGGGLKGDTQYF
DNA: TGCGCCAGCAGCACGGGAGGGGGACTTAAGGGAGATACGCAGTATTTT

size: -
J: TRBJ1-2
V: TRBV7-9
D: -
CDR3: CASSLGAGAINYGYTF
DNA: TGTGCCAGCAGCTTAGGGGCAGGGGCGATTAACTATGGCTACACCTTC

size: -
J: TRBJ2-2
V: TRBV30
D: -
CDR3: CAWSVRKAGELFF
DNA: TGTGCCTGGAGTGTACGTAAGGCCGGGGAGCTGTTTTTT

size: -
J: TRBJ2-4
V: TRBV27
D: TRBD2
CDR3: CASSFSFVLAGANIQYF
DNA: TGTGCCAGCAGTTTCTCTTTTGTACTAGCGGGGGCAAACATTCAGTACTTC

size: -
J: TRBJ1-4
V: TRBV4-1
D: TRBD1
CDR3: CASSQTGLEEKLFF
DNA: TGCGCCAGCAGCCAGACAGGGTTAGAGGAAAAACTGTTTTTT

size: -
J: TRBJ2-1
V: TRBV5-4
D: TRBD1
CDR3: CASIPSGGNEQFF
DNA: TGTGCCAGCATCCCCTCAGGGGGCAATGAGCAGTTCTTC

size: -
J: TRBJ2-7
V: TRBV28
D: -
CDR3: CASSFQGLSSYEQYF
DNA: TGTGCCAGCAGTTTTCAGGGCCTTAGCTCCTACGAGCAGTACTTC

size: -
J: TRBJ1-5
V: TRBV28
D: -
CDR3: CASSTIWTESNQPQHF
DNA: TGTGCCAGCAGTACGATCTGGACAGAAAGCAATCAGCCCCAGCATTTT

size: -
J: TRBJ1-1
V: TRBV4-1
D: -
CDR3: CASSQEIRPDQTMNTEAFF
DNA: TGCGCCAGCAGCCAAGAAATAAGGCCGGATCAGACCATGAACACTGAAGCTTTCTTT

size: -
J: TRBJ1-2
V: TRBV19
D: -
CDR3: CASSIDLYGYTF
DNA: TGTGCCAGTAGTATAGATCTCTATGGCTACACCTTC

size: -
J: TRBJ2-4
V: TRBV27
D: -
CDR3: CASSAGTAGNIQYF
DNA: TGTGCCAGCAGCGCAGGGACAGCGGGTAACATTCAGTACTTC

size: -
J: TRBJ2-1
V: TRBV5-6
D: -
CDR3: CASSWEEDEQFF
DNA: TGTGCCAGCAGCTGGGAAGAGGATGAGCAGTTCTTC

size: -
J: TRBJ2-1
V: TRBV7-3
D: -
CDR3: CASSTSGPSSYNEQFF
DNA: TGTGCCAGCAGTACAAGCGGACCGAGCTCCTACAATGAGCAGTTCTTC

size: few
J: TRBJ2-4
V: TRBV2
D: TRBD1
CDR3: CASSSLGTEGDIQYF
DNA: TGTGCCAGCAGTTCGCTTGGGACAGAGGGAGACATTCAGTACTTC

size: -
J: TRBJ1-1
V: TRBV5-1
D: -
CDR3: CASTRDIGNTEAFF
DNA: TGCGCCAGCACCAGAGATATAGGGAACACTGAAGCTTTTTTT

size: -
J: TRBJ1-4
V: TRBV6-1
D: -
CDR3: CASSEGREWDEKLFF
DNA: TGTGCCAGCAGTGAAGGCCGGGAATGGGACGAAAAACTGTTTTTT

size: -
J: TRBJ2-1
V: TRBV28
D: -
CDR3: CASSLSGYNEQFF
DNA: TGTGCCAGCAGTTTATCGGGCTACAATGAGCAGTTCTTC

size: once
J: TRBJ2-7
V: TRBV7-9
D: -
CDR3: CASSLEIYEQYF
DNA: TGTGCCAGCAGCTTAGAAATCTACGAGCAGTACTTC

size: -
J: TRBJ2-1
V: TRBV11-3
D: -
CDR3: CASSPRGGGNEQFF
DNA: TGTGCCAGCAGCCCAAGGGGTGGAGGCAATGAGCAGTTCTTC

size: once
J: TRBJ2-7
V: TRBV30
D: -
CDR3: CAWSVLGEQYF
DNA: TGTGCCTGGAGTGTTTTAGGCGAGCAGTACTTC

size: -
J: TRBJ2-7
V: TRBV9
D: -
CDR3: CASSVGLASYEQYF
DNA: TGTGCCAGCAGCGTCGGTCTAGCTTCCTACGAGCAGTACTTC

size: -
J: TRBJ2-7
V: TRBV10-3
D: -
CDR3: CAISGDKNEQYF
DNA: TGTGCCATCAGCGGGGACAAAAACGAGCAGTACTTC

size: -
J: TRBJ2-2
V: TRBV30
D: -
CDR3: CAWSLSAGELFF
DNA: TGTGCCTGGAGTCTAAGCGCCGGGGAGCTGTTTTTT

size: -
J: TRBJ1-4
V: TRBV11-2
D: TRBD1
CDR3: CASSLFPDRVVTTNEKLFF
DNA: TGTGCCAGCAGCTTATTCCCGGACAGGGTAGTTACAACTAATGAAAAACTGTTTTTT

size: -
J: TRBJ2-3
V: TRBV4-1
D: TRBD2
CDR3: CASSQEGRTSSTDTQYF
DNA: TGCGCCAGCAGCCAAGAGGGGAGGACTAGTAGCACAGATACGCAGTATTTT

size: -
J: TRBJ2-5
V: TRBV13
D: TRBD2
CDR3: CASSLEVAGTQYF
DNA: TGTGCCAGCAGCTTAGAGGTAGCGGGAACCCAGTACTTC

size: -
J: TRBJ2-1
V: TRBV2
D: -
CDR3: CASSDPATYNEQFF
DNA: TGTGCCAGCAGTGATCCGGCCACTTACAATGAGCAGTTCTTC

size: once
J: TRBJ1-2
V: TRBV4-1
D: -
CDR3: CASSQGAGERFSSDGYTF
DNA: TGCGCCAGCAGCCAAGGCGCAGGGGAGAGATTTTCCTCGGATGGCTACACCTTC

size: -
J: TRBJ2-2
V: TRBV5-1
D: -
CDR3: CASSLGANTGELFF
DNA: TGCGCCAGCAGCTTGGGGGCGAACACCGGGGAGCTGTTTTTT

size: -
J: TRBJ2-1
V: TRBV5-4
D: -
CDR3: CASRELGYNEQFF
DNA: TGTGCCAGCCGGGAGCTTGGGTACAATGAGCAGTTCTTC

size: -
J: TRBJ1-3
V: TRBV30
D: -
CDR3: CAWSVQGGNTIYF
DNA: TGTGCCTGGAGTGTGCAGGGTGGAAACACCATATATTTT

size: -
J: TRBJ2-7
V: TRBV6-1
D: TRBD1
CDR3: CASRVTGAALEQYF
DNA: TGTGCCAGCAGGGTGACAGGGGCGGCCCTCGAGCAGTACTTC

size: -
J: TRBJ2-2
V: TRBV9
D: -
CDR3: CASSVGSGGYTGELFF
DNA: TGTGCCAGCAGCGTAGGATCAGGTGGTTACACCGGGGAGCTGTTTTTT

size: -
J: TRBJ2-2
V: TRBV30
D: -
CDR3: CAWGQNTGELFF
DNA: TGTGCCTGGGGCCAGAACACCGGGGAGCTGTTTTTT

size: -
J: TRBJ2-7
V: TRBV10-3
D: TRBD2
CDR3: CAIRGDEIEYEQYF
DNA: TGTGCCATCCGGGGGGATGAAATTGAATACGAGCAGTACTTC

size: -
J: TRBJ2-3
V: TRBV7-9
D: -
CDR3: CASSRNRGSTDTQYF
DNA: TGTGCCAGCAGCCGAAACCGAGGGAGCACAGATACGCAGTATTTT

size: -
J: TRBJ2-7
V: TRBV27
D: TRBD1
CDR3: CASTTDRDHYEQYF
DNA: TGTGCCAGCACCACGGACAGGGACCACTACGAGCAGTACTTC

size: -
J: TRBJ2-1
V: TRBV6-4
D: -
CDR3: CASRSNEQFF
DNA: TGTGCCAGCAGGTCTAATGAGCAGTTCTTC

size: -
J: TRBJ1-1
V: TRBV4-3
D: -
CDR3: CASSQDRGYTEAFF
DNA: TGCGCCAGCAGCCAAGACAGGGGATACACTGAAGCTTTCTTT

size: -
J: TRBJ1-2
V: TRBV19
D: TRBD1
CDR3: CASRSGTGIGYTF
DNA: TGTGCCAGTAGATCCGGGACAGGGATCGGCTACACCTTC

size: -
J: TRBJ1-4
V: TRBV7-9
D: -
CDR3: CASSLYFGGSNEKLFF
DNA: TGTGCCAGCAGCTTATATTTTGGGGGGTCCAATGAAAAACTGTTTTTT

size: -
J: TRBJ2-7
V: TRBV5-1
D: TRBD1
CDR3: CASSLERTGGDEQYF
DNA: TGCGCCAGCAGCTTGGAACGGACAGGGGGGGACGAGCAGTACTTC

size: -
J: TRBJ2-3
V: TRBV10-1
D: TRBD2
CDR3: CARGPPSGEVTSTDTQYF
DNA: TGCGCCAGGGGTCCTCCTAGCGGAGAGGTAACTAGCACAGATACGCAGTATTTT

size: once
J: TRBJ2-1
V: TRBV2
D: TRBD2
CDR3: CASTMGLAGGPYHEQFF
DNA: TGTGCCAGCACTATGGGACTAGCGGGGGGGCCTTATCATGAGCAGTTCTTC

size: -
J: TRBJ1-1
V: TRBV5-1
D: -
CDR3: CASSLPTSHPEAFF
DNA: TGCGCCAGCAGCTTACCGACCTCTCACCCTGAAGCTTTCTTT

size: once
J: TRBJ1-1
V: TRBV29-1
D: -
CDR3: CSATGEDGEAFF
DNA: TGCAGCGCGACCGGGGAGGATGGTGAAGCTTTCTTT

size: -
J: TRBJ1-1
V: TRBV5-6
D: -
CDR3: CASSSDLGEAFF
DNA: TGTGCCAGCAGCTCCGACCTTGGTGAAGCTTTCTTT

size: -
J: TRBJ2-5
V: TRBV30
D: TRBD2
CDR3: CAWSFLSGSGETQYF
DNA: TGTGCCTGGAGTTTCCTTAGCGGGAGTGGAGAGACCCAGTACTTC

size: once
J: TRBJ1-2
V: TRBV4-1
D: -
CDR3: CASSQDRKYGYTF
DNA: TGCGCCAGCAGCCAAGACAGGAAATATGGCTACACCTTC

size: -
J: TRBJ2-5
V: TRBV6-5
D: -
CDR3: CASSYSARVTQETQYF
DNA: TGTGCCAGCAGTTACTCTGCCAGGGTGACCCAAGAGACCCAGTACTTC